A selection of T cell receptor beta chains follows, all from one sample in a study of cytomegalovirus exposure and HLA in healthy donors. The protocol was immunoSEQ multiplex PCR, while the TCRdb copy is restricted to in-frame clones and leaves out a portion. The table has under 200,000 clones, 81% seen once. Source material: PBMCs. Every receptor here comes from a woman aged 18-29 years in good health and CMV-seropositive. CDR3s include the opening cysteine and the closing phenylalanine or tryptophan. Fields, in order: V gene, clone size, D gene, J gene, CDR3 DNA, CDR3 protein. D genes are given only for firm matches. Some rows have no size entry. The others give once, few or many, or a class for an expanded clone.

>TRBV27|-|TRBD1|TRBJ2-3
TGTGCCAGCGGCATTGCCGGGACAGATTTTTCTAGCACAGATACGCAGTATTTT
CASGIAGTDFSSTDTQYF
>TRBV4-3|-|TRBD2|TRBJ2-3
TGCGCCAGCAGCCTAGCGGGGGTTGGAGATACGCAGTATTTT
CASSLAGVGDTQYF
>TRBV7-2|-|TRBD2|TRBJ2-1
TGTGCCAGCACGTGGAAAGCGGGGGGCCATGAGCAGTTCTTC
CASTWKAGGHEQFF
>TRBV28|-|-|TRBJ1-1
TGTGCCAGCTGGAGGGGAGGGTTGGCCACTGAAGCTTTCTTT
CASWRGGLATEAFF
>TRBV7-2|-|TRBD2|TRBJ2-3
TGTGCCAGCAGCTTACTAGCGGTAGATACGCAGTATTTT
CASSLLAVDTQYF
>TRBV6-5|-|TRBD1|TRBJ2-5
TGTGCCAGCAGTGCCAACAGGGGCCAAGAGACCCAGTACTTC
CASSANRGQETQYF
>TRBV5-5|few|-|TRBJ1-2
TGTGCCAGCAGCTTGGTAACAGCCAACCCCTTGGGCTACACCTTC
CASSLVTANPLGYTF
>TRBV27|-|-|TRBJ1-1
TGTGCCAGCAGTGGCACCCGAGGGGGAGAAGCTTTCTTT
CASSGTRGGEAFF
>TRBV19|few|TRBD1|TRBJ2-5
TGTGCCAGTAAACAGGGGGATTGGGAGGAGACCCAGTACTTC
CASKQGDWEETQYF
>TRBV19|-|-|TRBJ1-4
TGTGCCAGCGGTAATGTGAGGGCGGCTCTTCATGAAAAACTGTTTTTT
CASGNVRAALHEKLFF
>TRBV4-1|-|TRBD2|TRBJ2-3
TGCGCCAGCAGCCAAGATGGGATTAGCGGGGGGGCTGGAGATACGCAGTATTTT
CASSQDGISGGAGDTQYF
>TRBV7-9|once|-|TRBJ2-5
TGTGCCAGCAGCCCCCCCGGTGAGACCCAGTACTTC
CASSPPGETQYF
>TRBV6-1|-|-|TRBJ1-4
TGTGCCAGCAGTGAACGGAGAGGTCTAAATGAAAAACTGTTTTTT
CASSERRGLNEKLFF
>TRBV6-6|-|TRBD1|TRBJ1-5
TGTGCCAGCAGTCCGGGACAGCAATTTAGCAATCAGCCCCAGCATTTT
CASSPGQQFSNQPQHF
>TRBV7-3|-|TRBD2|TRBJ2-1
TGTGCCAGCAGTCCTAGCGGGGGGGTCTACAATGAGCAGTTCTTC
CASSPSGGVYNEQFF
>TRBV6-1|-|TRBD1|TRBJ2-7
TGTGCCAGCAGCTCTCTGGACAGGGTCGCCTACGAGCAGTACTTC
CASSSLDRVAYEQYF
>TRBV15|-|-|TRBJ2-5
TGTGCCACCAGCAGAGTAGCTAGCCAAGAGACCCAGTACTTC
CATSRVASQETQYF
>TRBV5-4|-|-|TRBJ1-2
TGTGCCAGCATCCAGGGCGCCCCGAGAGACTATGGCTACACCTTC
CASIQGAPRDYGYTF
>TRBV19|-|TRBD2|TRBJ2-1
TGTGCCAGTAGATGGGGAGGACTAGCGGGGGGAAATGAGCAGTTCTTC
CASRWGGLAGGNEQFF